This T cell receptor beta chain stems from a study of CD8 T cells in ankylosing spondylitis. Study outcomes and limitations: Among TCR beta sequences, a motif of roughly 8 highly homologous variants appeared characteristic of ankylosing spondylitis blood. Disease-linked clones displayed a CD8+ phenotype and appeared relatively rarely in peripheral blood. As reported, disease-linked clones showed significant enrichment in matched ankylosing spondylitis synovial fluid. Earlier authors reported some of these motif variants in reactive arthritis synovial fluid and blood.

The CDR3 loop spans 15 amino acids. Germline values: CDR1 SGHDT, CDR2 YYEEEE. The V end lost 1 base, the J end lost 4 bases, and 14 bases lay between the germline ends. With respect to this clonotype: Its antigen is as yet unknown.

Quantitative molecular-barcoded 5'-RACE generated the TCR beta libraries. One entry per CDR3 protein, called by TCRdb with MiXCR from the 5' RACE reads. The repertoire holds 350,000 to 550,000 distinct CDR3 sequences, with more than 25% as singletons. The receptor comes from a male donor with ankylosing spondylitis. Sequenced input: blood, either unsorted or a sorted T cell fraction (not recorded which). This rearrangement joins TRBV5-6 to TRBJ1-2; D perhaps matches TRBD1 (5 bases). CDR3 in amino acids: CASSLRTRGAYGYTF. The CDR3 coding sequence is TGTGCCAGCAGCTTGAGGACCCGAGGGGCCTATGGCTACACCTTC.